The 24 T cell receptor beta chains given below trace back to one sample, sequenced in a study of HIV-infected patients and healthy controls. The repertoire came from unfractionated whole blood and reflected all unsorted peripheral T cells. Alpha and beta constant-region primers primed reverse transcription of around 500 ng RNA. Each of the alpha and beta chains got its own library through chain-specific third strand synthesis with indices. One entry per CDR3 protein results from TCRdb running MiXCR on the 5' RACE reads. This sample carries around 19,000 distinct CDR3 sequences, 8.9% of them seen once, and the ten largest clones take 2.6%. What was sequenced was blood. The receptor set was obtained from an adult in good health.

This clonotype was seen ten or more times. J is TRBJ2-5 and V is TRBV20-1, with 8 bases that match TRBD2. This CDR3 is 13 amino acids long. V trimming: 7 bases; J trimming: 4 bases; junction bases outside the gene matches: 8. CDR1 and CDR2 (germline): DFQATT, SNEGSKA (reference sequence). CDR3 region: CSVRGGGGETQYF. DNA of the CDR3: TGCAGTGTCCGGGGGGGTGGAGGAGAGACCCAGTACTTC.

This clonotype was seen at least ten times. The chain joins TRBV1 to TRBJ1-5. TRBV1 is a known pseudogene. The length of the CDR3 is 13 residues. CDR3 nucleotide sequence: TGCACCATCAAGGTCGGGGTTTATCAGCCCCAGCATTTT. Its translation: CTIKVGVYQPQHF.

A remark on this clonotype: This may be a read error, as it is one base from a much larger clone. The chain recombines TRBV25-1 with TRBJ1-1, with a weak D call TRBD1 (5 bases). The CDR3 has 13 amino acids. Germline CDR1 is MGHDK and CDR2 is SYGVNS. This CDR3 reads CASLGDVRAEAYF. For the CDR3, the DNA is TGTGCCAGCCTAGGGGACGTAAGGGCTGAAGCTTACTTT.

This clonotype was counted many times. The rearrangement links TRBV5-1 to TRBJ2-7; D is uncertain. Trimming cost V 2 bases and J 3 bases, with 15 bases left between them. The CDR3 runs to 15 residues. In germline, CDR1 is SGHRS, CDR2 YFSETQ. The CDR3 region has the DNA TGCGCCAGCAGCTTATTGGCCAGCCCAGACTACGAGCAGTACTTC. It codes for CASSLLASPDYEQYF.

This sequence joins TRBV5-1 and TRBJ1-5, with a weak D call TRBD1 (5 bases). The CDR3 is made up of 13 amino acids. Looked up from germline, CDR1 is SGHRS and CDR2 is YFSETQ. The V and J ends lost 0 bases and 5 bases respectively, with 6 bases between them. The DNA of the CDR3 is TGCGCCAGCAGCTTGGGGGGACATCAGCCCCAGCATTTT. Its translation: CASSLGGHQPQHF.

The chain uses TRBV2 and TRBJ1-6, with a possible D match to TRBD1 (5 bases). Germline CDR1 reads SNHLY; CDR2 reads FYNNEI. Trimming pared 1 base from V and 10 bases from J, leaving 11 bases between. This CDR3 contains 14 residues. The chain's CDR3 is CASSEGQGRSPLHF. For the CDR3, the DNA is TGTGCCAGCAGTGAAGGTCAGGGCCGATCACCCCTCCACTTT.

This clonotype was counted many times. The chain combines TRBV6-2 or TRBV6-3 with TRBJ1-5; D might be TRBD1 (5 bases). The germline gives CDR1 MNHEY, CDR2 SVGEGT. The CDR3 is 14 amino acids. V was pared by 8 bases and J by 1 base, with 12 bases between. The CDR3 spells CASARGASNQPQHF. The CDR3 bases are TGTGCCAGCGCACGCGGGGCGAGCAATCAGCCCCAGCATTTT.

Ten or more counts support this clonotype. V gene TRBV29-1 combines with J gene TRBJ2-2; 7 bases match TRBD1. The germline V gene has CDR1 SQVTM and CDR2 ANQGSEA. CDR3 length equals 13 residues. CDR3 DNA: TGCACCGGACAGGCTTCGAACACCGGGGAGCTGTTTTTT. The encoded protein is CTGQASNTGELFF.

This clonotype is medium-sized in the sample. The J gene is TRBJ2-3, the V gene TRBV7-3, with D perhaps matching TRBD2 (7 bases). Germline CDR1 reads SGHTA; CDR2 reads FQGTGA. Trimming took off 0 bases at V and 0 bases at J, with 16 bases between the two ends. CDR3 size: 18 residues. The CDR3 region is CASSLTAGGGGSTDTQYF. In nucleotides, the CDR3 is TGTGCCAGCAGCTTAACCGCCGGGGGCGGGGGCAGCACAGATACGCAGTATTTT.

In its sample, this clonotype is medium-sized (0.01 to 0.1%). This rearrangement joins TRBV3-1 to TRBJ1-2, with D tentatively TRBD1 (5 bases). V was shortened by 7 bases and J by 2 bases, with 23 bases between the two germline ends. Germline V gives CDR1 LGHDT, CDR2 YNNKEL (reference sequence). This CDR3 is built from 17 residues. CDR3 nucleotide sequence: TGTGCCAGCACCCCCGTTTCTTCTCGGGGGGGAAACTATGGCTACACCTTC. It specifies CASTPVSSRGGNYGYTF.

This clonotype was counted many times. The CDR3 region is CASSFGQGLDEQYF. In DNA, the CDR3 is TGCGCCAGCAGCTTTGGACAGGGACTTGACGAGCAGTACTTC. V usage is TRBV5-1 and J usage is TRBJ2-7; 8 nucleotides line up with TRBD1. This CDR3 has 14 residues. V lost 2 bases to trimming and J lost 5 bases; unmatched junction nucleotides: 6. CDR1 SGHRS and CDR2 YFSETQ come from the germline V gene.

This clonotype was counted between two and nine times. The chain has TRBV6-2 or TRBV6-3 and TRBJ2-1, with 8 positions matching TRBD2. V was clipped by 7 bases and J by 4 bases; unmatched bases: 12. Per the germline V gene, CDR1 is MNHEY and CDR2 is SVGEGT. The CDR3 covers 16 residues. Here the CDR3 reads CASTIRSSGGYNEQFF. In nucleotides, the CDR3 is TGTGCCAGCACCATCCGGTCCAGCGGGGGTTACAATGAGCAGTTCTTC.

This clonotype has a count of ten or more. CDR3: CAIKRQPNTEAFF. CDR3 nucleotides: TGTGCCATCAAACGACAGCCTAACACTGAAGCTTTCTTT. The chain is built from TRBV10-3 and TRBJ1-1, with a tentative D call TRBD1 (5 bases). V was pared by 7 bases and J by 2 bases, with 11 bases between. The germline CDR1 and CDR2 sequences are ENHRY and SYGVKD. The CDR3 totals 13 residues.

The CDR3 bases are TGCAGCGTCCTTACAGGGGCCCACGAGCAGTACTTC. It specifies CSVLTGAHEQYF. J is TRBJ2-7 and V is TRBV29-1; TRBD1 agrees at 7 bases. The germline V gene encodes CDR1 SQVTM and CDR2 ANQGSEA. The CDR3 extends over 12 amino acids. Trimming at V came to 6 bases and at J to 5 bases, leaving 7 bases not matched to a gene.

This clonotype was detected many times. The chain couples TRBV7-2 to TRBJ1-2; D is possibly TRBD1 (5 bases). The CDR3 has 13 amino acids. V lost 6 bases to trimming and J lost 4 bases, with 12 bases between them. Germline lookup yields CDR1 SGHTA and CDR2 FQGNSA. In nucleotides, the CDR3 is TGTGCCAGCAGAATAAATGGGGGCTATGGCTACACCTTC. Translating it yields CASRINGGYGYTF.

This clonotype was seen only a few times. The chain couples TRBV5-1 to TRBJ2-7; TRBD2 might be the D (5 bases). The germline gives CDR1 SGHRS, CDR2 YFSETQ. There are 16 residues in the CDR3. V shed 0 bases and J shed 2 bases, with 15 bases lying between them. This chain's CDR3 is CASSLGTAVGPYEQYF. Written as DNA, the CDR3 is TGCGCCAGCAGCTTGGGGACTGCCGTAGGTCCCTACGAGCAGTACTTC.

CDR3 sequence reads: CASSQERGATNEKLFF. The CDR3 DNA is TGTGCCAGCAGCCAAGAAAGGGGCGCAACTAATGAAAAACTGTTTTTT. V and J are TRBV3-1 and TRBJ1-4, with a tentative D call TRBD1 (5 bases). Trimming cost V 0 bases and J 0 bases, with 8 bases left between them. Germline loops: CDR1 LGHDT, CDR2 YNNKEL (reference sequence). CDR3 length equals 16 residues.

The sample holds many counts of this clonotype. This sequence joins TRBV6-2 or TRBV6-3 and TRBJ1-5; no definite D call. The CDR3 consists of 13 residues. CDR1 is MNHEY and CDR2 is SVGEGT in the germline V gene. The V and J ends lost 6 bases and 6 bases respectively, with 12 bases between them. The CDR3 nucleotides read TGTGCCAGCAGCTCGCGCGGTGGTCAGCCCCAGCATTTT. It yields the protein CASSSRGGQPQHF.

This clonotype was observed many times. The rearrangement uses TRBV19 and TRBJ2-5; perhaps TRBD2 as D (6 bases). The CDR3 sequence is 17 residues long. Germline assignment: CDR1 LNHDA and CDR2 SQIVND (reference sequence). V lost 1 base, J lost 2 bases, and 17 bases lay in between. The CDR3 DNA sequence: TGTGCCAGTAGTATAGGGAGCGGTAGCGGCCCACAAGAGACCCAGTACTTC. As protein: CASSIGSGSGPQETQYF.

This clonotype was seen at least ten times. The chain links TRBV18 to TRBJ1-3, with D unresolved. The CDR3 runs 15 residues. Trimming stripped 3 bases from V and 0 bases from J, with 9 bases between. The germline V gene encodes CDR1 KGHSH and CDR2 LQKENI. CDR3 sequence reads: CASSPITDSGNTIYF. CDR3 DNA sequence: TGTGCCAGCTCACCCATCACGGACTCTGGAAACACCATATATTTT.

This clonotype has a count of ten or more. The chain joins TRBV28 to TRBJ1-2; tentatively, D is TRBD1 (5 bases). This CDR3 is 13 amino acids long. V was trimmed by 4 bases and J by 4 bases, leaving 10 bases between them. The germline gives CDR1 MDHEN, CDR2 SYDVKM. CDR3 DNA: TGTGCCAGCAGTTGGGTTGGGGGCTATGGCTACACCTTC. Protein sequence: CASSWVGGYGYTF.

This clonotype was detected a few times. One end of the junction is discordant with germline, which a read error may explain. The chain recombines TRBV4-3 with TRBJ2-3; D gene uncertain. The germline CDR1 and CDR2 sequences are LGHNA and YSLEER. The CDR3 sequence is 14 residues long. CDR3 sequence: CASSHTTATDTQYF. For the CDR3, the DNA is TGTGCCAGCAGCCACACTACAGCCACAGATACGCAGTATTTT.

This clonotype was detected ten times or more. The chain couples TRBV6-5 to TRBJ1-1; weak D call: TRBD1 (5 bases). With 6 bases removed from V and 1 base from J, the gap between germline ends came to 15 bases. CDR1 and CDR2 (germline): MNHEY, SVGAGI. This CDR3 contains 15 residues. CDR3 loop: CASSRLGRTNTEAFF. CDR3 nucleotide sequence: TGTGCCAGCAGCCGTCTGGGACGGACGAACACTGAAGCTTTCTTT.

This clonotype was seen ten or more times. This chain connects TRBV5-4 to TRBJ2-7; 9 bases agree with TRBD1. V dropped 0 bases and J dropped 3; count of bases not matched to a gene: 4. The CDR3 is made up of 15 amino acids. The germline CDR1 and CDR2 sequences are SGHNT and YYREEE (reference sequence). The DNA for the CDR3 is TGTGCCAGCAGCTTGGTACAGGGGGCGGTCTACGAGCAGTACTTC. It codes for CASSLVQGAVYEQYF.